This passage covers 8 T cell receptor beta chains from one sample sequenced in a study of beta chain features in type 1 diabetes. Study-wide results and caveats: All four CD4+ subsets of Type 1 diabetes patients contained TCRB CDR3s that were moderately but significantly shorter.

The authors reverse transcribed all of the isolated RNA, so sequencing captured expressed TCRB transcripts. Sequenced by immunoSEQ multiplex PCR; TCRdb stores in-frame clones only, minus some. The sample consists of more than 150,000 clones, approximately 10% of them appearing once. Their target antigens are unknown. Material: central memory CD4+ T cells from blood. The receptors originated from a woman younger than 45 with type 1 diabetes.

A few counts support this clone. The rearrangement links TRBV30 to TRBJ1-2, with 9 bases aligning to TRBD1. The germline V gene encodes CDR1 GTSNPN and CDR2 SVGIG (reference sequence). V lost 5 bases and J lost 3; bases outside the gene matches: 16. The CDR3 extends over 17 amino acids. CDR3 protein: CAWGSSWRTGGHYGYTF. As DNA, the CDR3 is TGTGCCTGGGGCTCGAGTTGGCGTACAGGGGGCCACTATGGCTACACCTTC.

This clone has more than one count but fewer than ten. This chain uses TRBV7-9 with TRBJ1-2; D is uncertain. Germline values: CDR1 SEHNR, CDR2 FQNEAQ (reference sequence). The V and J ends lost 5 bases and 2 bases respectively, with 18 bases between them. The CDR3 extends over 16 amino acids. This CDR3 is CASSPIQVQANYGYTF. For the CDR3, the DNA is TGTGCCAGCAGCCCAATTCAAGTCCAGGCAAACTATGGCTACACCTTC. The variable domain in full, completed from reference TRBV7-9 and TRBJ1-2, reads DTGVSQNPRHKITKRGQNVTFRCDPISEHNRLYWYRQTLGQGPEFLTYFQNEAQLEKSRLLSDRFSAERPKGSFSTLEIQRTEQGDSAMYLCASSPIQVQANYGYTFGSGTRLTVV.

Ten or more counts support this clone. The genes are TRBV27 and TRBJ1-2; TRBD1 agrees at 8 bases. The V segment lost 0 bases and the J segment 4 bases; nucleotides outside the gene matches: 7. This CDR3 contains 16 residues. CDR1 and CDR2 (germline): MNHEY, SMNVEV (reference sequence). CDR3 bases: TGTGCCAGCAGTTTATCGACAGGGGCCAGCTTCTATGGCTACACCTTC. Translation gives CASSLSTGASFYGYTF.

This chain connects TRBV19 to TRBJ2-1; D call uncertain. The CDR3 is 14 amino acids. CDR1 LNHDA and CDR2 SQIVND come from the germline V gene (reference sequence). Trimming cost V 4 bases and J 0 bases, with 7 bases left between them. Here the CDR3 DNA reads TGTGCCAGTAGTAGTACTCTCTCCTACAATGAGCAGTTCTTC. This encodes CASSSTLSYNEQFF.

This chain uses TRBV5-1 with TRBJ2-1; the D gene is possibly TRBD1 (5 bases). V lost 2 bases and J lost 3, with 6 bases in between. The CDR3 extends over 13 amino acids. Germline V gene data show CDR1 as SGHRS and CDR2 as YFSETQ. The CDR3: CASSLDSYNEQFF. The CDR3 DNA sequence: TGCGCCAGCAGCTTAGACAGCTACAATGAGCAGTTCTTC.

The chain is built from TRBV5-1 and TRBJ2-7; the D gene is possibly TRBD1 (6 bases). With 4 bases removed from V and 0 bases from J, the gap between germline ends came to 17 bases. This CDR3 comprises 16 residues. CDR1 SGHRS and CDR2 YFSETQ come from the germline V gene. This chain's CDR3 is CASSPSPQGSSYEQYF. The DNA of the CDR3 is TGCGCCAGCAGCCCGTCCCCCCAGGGGAGCTCCTACGAGCAGTACTTC.

In its sample, this clone was seen a few times. V and J are TRBV11-2 and TRBJ2-1; no firm D call. This CDR3 contains 13 residues. Germline loops: CDR1 SGHAT, CDR2 FQNNGV. Between the trimmed V and J ends, which lost 5 bases and 4 bases, there was a span of 9 bases. This CDR3 is CASSLDFYNEQFF. The CDR3 DNA follows: TGTGCCAGCAGCCTTGACTTTTACAATGAGCAGTTCTTC.

There are a few counts of this clone. The gene calls are TRBV29-1 and TRBJ2-5; 13 bases are shared with TRBD2. The J segment lost 5 bases and the V segment lost 5 bases, leaving 11 bases of the junction unmatched. Per the germline V gene, CDR1 is SQVTM and CDR2 is ANQGSEA. This CDR3 is built from 16 residues. The chain's CDR3 is CSVFSLAGGPGETQYF. The CDR3 DNA reads TGCAGCGTTTTTTCACTAGCGGGAGGGCCGGGTGAGACCCAGTACTTC.